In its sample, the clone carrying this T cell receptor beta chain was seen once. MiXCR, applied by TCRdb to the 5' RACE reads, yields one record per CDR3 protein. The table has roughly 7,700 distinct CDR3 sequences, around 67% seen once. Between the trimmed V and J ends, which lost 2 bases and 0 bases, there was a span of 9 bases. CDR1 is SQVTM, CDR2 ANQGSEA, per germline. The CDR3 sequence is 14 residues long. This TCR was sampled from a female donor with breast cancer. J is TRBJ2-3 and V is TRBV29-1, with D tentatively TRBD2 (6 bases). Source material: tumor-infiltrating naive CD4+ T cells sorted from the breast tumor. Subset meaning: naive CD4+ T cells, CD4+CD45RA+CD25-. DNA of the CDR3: TGCAGCGTTGAATCGGGGACTAGCACAGATACGCAGTATTTT. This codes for CSVESGTSTDTQYF.